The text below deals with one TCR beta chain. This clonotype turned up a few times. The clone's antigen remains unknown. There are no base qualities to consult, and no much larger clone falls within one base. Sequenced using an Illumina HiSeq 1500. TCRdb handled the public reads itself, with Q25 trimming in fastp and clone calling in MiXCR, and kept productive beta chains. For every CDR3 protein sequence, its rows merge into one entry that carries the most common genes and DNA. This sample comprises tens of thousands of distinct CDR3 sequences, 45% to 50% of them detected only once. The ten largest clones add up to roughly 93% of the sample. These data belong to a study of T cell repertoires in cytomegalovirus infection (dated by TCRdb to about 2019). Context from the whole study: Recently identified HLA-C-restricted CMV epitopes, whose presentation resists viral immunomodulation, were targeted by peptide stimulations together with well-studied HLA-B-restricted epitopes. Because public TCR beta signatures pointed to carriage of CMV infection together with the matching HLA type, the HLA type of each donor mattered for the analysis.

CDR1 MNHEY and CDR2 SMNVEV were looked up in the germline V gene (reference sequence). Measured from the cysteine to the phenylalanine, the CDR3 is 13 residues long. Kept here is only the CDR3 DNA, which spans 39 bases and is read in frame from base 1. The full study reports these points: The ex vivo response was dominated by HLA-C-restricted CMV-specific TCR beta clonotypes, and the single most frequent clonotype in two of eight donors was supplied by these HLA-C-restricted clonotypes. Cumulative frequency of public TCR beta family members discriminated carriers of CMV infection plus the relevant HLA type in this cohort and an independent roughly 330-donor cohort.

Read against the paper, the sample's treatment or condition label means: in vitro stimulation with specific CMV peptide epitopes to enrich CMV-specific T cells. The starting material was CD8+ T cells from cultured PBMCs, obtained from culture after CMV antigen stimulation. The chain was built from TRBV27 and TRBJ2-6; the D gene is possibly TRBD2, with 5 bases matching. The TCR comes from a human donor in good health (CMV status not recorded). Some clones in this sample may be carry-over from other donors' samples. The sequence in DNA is TGTGCAACCGGACTCGCCGGGGCCAACGTCCTGACTTTC. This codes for CATGLAGANVLTF.